This paragraph covers one TCR beta chain sequence. This specimen comes from a study of T cell changes during pregnancy in multiple sclerosis. Here immunoSEQ multiplex PCR was the method, and the copy in TCRdb shows in-frame clones only, minus some. The table has over 25,000 clones, roughly 90% seen once. CDR1 is LNHDA, CDR2 SQIVND, per germline (reference sequence). V was clipped by 4 bases and J by 2 bases; unmatched bases: 6. This CDR3 comprises 15 residues. V usage is TRBV19 and J usage is TRBJ2-7; 9 bases are shared with TRBD1. This clonotype originated in a female donor in good health, enrolled as a control in a pregnancy study. The material was CD4+ T cells from peripheral blood mononuclear cells, obtained in the second trimester of pregnancy. CDR3 sequence reads: CASSTPGQGTYEQYF. The CDR3 DNA follows: TGTGCCAGTAGTACACCGGGACAGGGAACCTACGAGCAGTACTTC.